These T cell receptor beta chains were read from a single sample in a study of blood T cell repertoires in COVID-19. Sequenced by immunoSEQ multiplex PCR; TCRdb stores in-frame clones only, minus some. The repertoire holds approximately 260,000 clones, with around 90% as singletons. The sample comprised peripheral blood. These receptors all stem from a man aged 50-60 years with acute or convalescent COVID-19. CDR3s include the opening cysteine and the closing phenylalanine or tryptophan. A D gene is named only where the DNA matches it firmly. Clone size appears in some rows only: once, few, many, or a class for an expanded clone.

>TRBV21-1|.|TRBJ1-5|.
TGTGCCAGTCGTGGGGGGGATAATAGCAATCAGCCCCAGCATTTT
CASRGGDNSNQPQHF
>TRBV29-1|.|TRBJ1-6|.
TGCAGCGTTAGAACAGGGACGAATTCACCCCTCCACTTT
CSVRTGTNSPLHF
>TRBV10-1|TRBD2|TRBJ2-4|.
TGCGCCAGCAGTACTAGCGGAATTAACATTCAGTACTTC
CASSTSGINIQYF
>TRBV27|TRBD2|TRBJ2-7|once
TGTGCCAGCAAGCCTAGCGGGGGGTTAGCGCAGTACTTC
CASKPSGGLAQYF
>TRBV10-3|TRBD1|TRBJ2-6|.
TGTGCCTCAAAGGGGGCCGTACTCTCTGGGGCCAACGTCCTGACTTTC
CASKGAVLSGANVLTF
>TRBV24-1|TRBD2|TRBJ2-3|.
TGTGCCACCAGTGGGACTAGCGGGGGACTGACAGATACGCAGTATTTT
CATSGTSGGLTDTQYF
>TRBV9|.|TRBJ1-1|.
TGTGCCAGCAGCTATCGGGAGTCGAGGAACACTGAAGCTTTCTTT
CASSYRESRNTEAFF
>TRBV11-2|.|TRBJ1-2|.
TGTGCCAGCAGCTTAGCCCCTTCTAGGCAGTTTAACTATGGCTACACCTTC
CASSLAPSRQFNYGYTF
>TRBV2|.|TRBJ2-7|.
TGTGCCAGCAGGCCGGGAAGCCAATCCTACGAGCAGTACTTC
CASRPGSQSYEQYF
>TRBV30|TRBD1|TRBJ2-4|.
TGTGCCTGGACGGACAGGAAAAACATTCAGTACTTC
CAWTDRKNIQYF
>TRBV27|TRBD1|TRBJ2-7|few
TGTGCCAGCGGAAGGTGGACAGGGGACGAGCAGTACTTC
CASGRWTGDEQYF
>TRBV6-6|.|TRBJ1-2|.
TGTGCCAGCAGTTACTCGGAAGGGGACTATGGCTACACCTTC
CASSYSEGDYGYTF
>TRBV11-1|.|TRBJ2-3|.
TGTGCCAGCAGCTGGCCCTTGGTATCAGATACGCAGTATTTT
CASSWPLVSDTQYF
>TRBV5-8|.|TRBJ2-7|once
TGTGCCAGCAGCCGTCACGGGACATCTTACGAGCAGTACTTC
CASSRHGTSYEQYF
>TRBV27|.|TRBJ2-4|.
TGTGCCAGCAGTTTAAGGGTAGCCAGGGAAGGGGTGGGAGGCAAAAACATTCAGTACTTC
CASSLRVAREGVGGKNIQYF
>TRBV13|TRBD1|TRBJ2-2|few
TGTGCCAGCAGCGGCGACAGGGTCACCGGGGAGCTGTTTTTT
CASSGDRVTGELFF
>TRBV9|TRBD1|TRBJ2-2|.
TGTGCCAGCAGCCCCAGGACAGGGGGCACCGGGGAGCTGTTTTTT
CASSPRTGGTGELFF
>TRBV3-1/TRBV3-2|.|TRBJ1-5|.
TGTGCCAGCAGCCAAGACCCGGGACTTTACAATCAGCCCCAGCATTTT
CASSQDPGLYNQPQHF
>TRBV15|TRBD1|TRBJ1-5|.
TGTGCCACCAGCAGAGTGCCGGGACAGGGTCATCAGCCCCAGCATTTT
CATSRVPGQGHQPQHF
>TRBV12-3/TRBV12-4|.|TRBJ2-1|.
TGTGCCAGCAGTTTAGCGGGCGGGGATGAGCAGTTCTTC
CASSLAGGDEQFF
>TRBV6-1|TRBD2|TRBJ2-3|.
TGTGCCAGCAGTGGGGTCCGCGGGGGGAGTCGGGATACGCAGTATTTT
CASSGVRGGSRDTQYF
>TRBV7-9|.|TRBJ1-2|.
TGTGCCAGCAGCCCTGGGGGGGGGTTCTATGGCTACACCTTC
CASSPGGGFYGYTF
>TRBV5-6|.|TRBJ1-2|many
TGTGCCAGCAGCTTCCCCAACGGGTATGGCTACACCTTC
CASSFPNGYGYTF
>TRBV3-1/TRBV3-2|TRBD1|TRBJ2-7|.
TGTGCCAGCAGCCAGGGGACAGTCTCCTACGAGCAGTACTTC
CASSQGTVSYEQYF
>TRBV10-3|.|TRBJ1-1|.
TGTGCCATCAGTGAGTTCAACCAGGGGCAGGCTGCTTTCTTT
CAISEFNQGQAAFF
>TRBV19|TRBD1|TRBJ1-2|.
TGTGCCAGTAGTATAGATGACAGGGGGCTTAACTATGGCTACACCTTC
CASSIDDRGLNYGYTF
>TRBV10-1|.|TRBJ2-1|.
TGCGCCAGCAGTGAGTCGAATAGAGCGCAGGGCTCATTGAATGAGCAGTTCTTC
CASSESNRAQGSLNEQFF
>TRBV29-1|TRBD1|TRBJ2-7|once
TGCAGCGTTGAGACCCAGGGGGCTGGTTACGAGCAGTACTTC
CSVETQGAGYEQYF
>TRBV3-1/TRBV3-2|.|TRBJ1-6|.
TGTGCCAGCAGCCACCAATACGGGGGGGGATCACCCCTCCACTTT
CASSHQYGGGSPLHF
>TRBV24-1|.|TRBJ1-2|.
TGTGCCACCAGTGTAGGACAGTTTGATGGCTACACCTTC
CATSVGQFDGYTF
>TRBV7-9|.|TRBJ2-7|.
TGTGCCAGCAGCTTACTTAGCAGCTCCTACGAGCAGTACTTC
CASSLLSSSYEQYF
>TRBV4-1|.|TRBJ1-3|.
TGCGCCAGCAGCCAGCCCACGAGCTCATCTGGAAACACCATATATTTT
CASSQPTSSSGNTIYF